Listed here is a single T cell receptor beta chain. The CDR3 runs to 10 residues. V was clipped by 11 bases and J by 5 bases, with 10 bases between them. The germline V gene has CDR1 ENHRY and CDR2 SYGVKD. This sample was taken from a study of shared clonotypes between healthy human individuals. Libraries were prepared by immunoSEQ multiplex PCR; TCRdb keeps only in-frame clonotypes and omits some of them. This sample has about 580,000 clones, with roughly 98% found just once. As defined, naive CD8 cells were CD45RO-negative and positively selected for CCR7, with terminally differentiated effector memory CD45RA+ cells excluded.

The sequence derives from a man younger than 45 in good health. Sequenced material: naive CD8+ T cells sorted from blood. This rearrangement joins TRBV10-3 to TRBJ2-7; D might be TRBD1 or TRBD2, each matching 5 bases. In DNA, the CDR3 is TGTGCCTCTGGGGGTGACGAGCAGTACTTC. Translation: CASGGDEQYF.